This TCR beta chain was identified in a study of T cell changes during pregnancy in multiple sclerosis. This CDR3 region has 16 residues. The germline CDR1 and CDR2 sequences are MGHRA and YSYEKL. Generated by immunoSEQ multiplex PCR, the TCRdb table keeps only in-frame clones and is missing some. This table has about 36,000 clones, approximately 89% appearing once. This chain joins TRBV4-1 and TRBJ2-5; 8 bases match TRBD1. The J call is in doubt because the DNA end fits TRBJ2-7 better. This TCR came from a female donor with multiple sclerosis, enrolled in a pregnancy study. The specimen was CD8+ T cells from peripheral blood mononuclear cells, collected in the third trimester of pregnancy. The chain's CDR3 is CASSQVGQGSPYEQYF. CDR3 DNA: TGCGCCAGCAGCCAAGTTGGACAGGGCTCCCCCTACGAGCAGTACTTC.